This T cell receptor (beta chain) was profiled in a study of neoadjuvant anti-PD-1 for oral cavity cancer. On the study more broadly: Around day 43, patients without progression received a fourth nivolumab dose before surgery.

Time point here: after neoadjuvant nivolumab, at surgical resection. This clone was observed a few times. Its antigen is undetermined. V was pared by 4 bases and J by 3 bases, with 13 bases of the junction left unmatched. Germline CDR1 and CDR2: SGHRS and YFSETQ. This CDR3 is built from 18 residues. Study-wide findings and caveats: With a few patients per group, TCR findings need larger cohorts. Pretreatment Treg/Th17 ratio correlated inversely with post-treatment tumor clonality. Post-nivolumab, blood T cell clonality was significantly elevated in non-responders.

The data were produced by immunoSEQ multiplex PCR, yet TCRdb's version contains in-frame clones alone and is incomplete. Among 12,000 or so clones listed, 71% were seen once. This clonotype was obtained from a person aged 35-79 years with oral cavity squamous cell carcinoma. V gene TRBV5-1 combines with J gene TRBJ1-2; 12 positions agree with TRBD1. Sequencing was performed on PBMCs, taken after nivolumab (anti-PD-1) treatment. The CDR3 protein is CASSLKGTGGLRDYGYTF. The DNA of the CDR3 is TGCGCCAGCAGCCTCAAGGGGACAGGGGGCCTCCGTGACTATGGCTACACCTTC.